One sample yielded the 18 T cell receptor beta chains listed below, sequenced in a study of PD-L1 blockade in urothelial cancer. Time point denoted: pretreatment peripheral blood. TCRdb's table, derived via immunoSEQ multiplex PCR, lists solely in-frame clones and lacks some. The sample consists of approximately 55,000 clones, 70% to 90% of them appearing once. Sample: PBMCs, taken around atezolizumab (anti-PD-L1) treatment. Receptors originate from a man in his fifties or sixties with urothelial cancer.

The rearrangement uses TRBV18 and TRBJ1-5, with 7 bases lining up with TRBD1. CDR1 KGHSH and CDR2 LQKENI come from the germline V gene. The CDR3 extends over 16 amino acids. V was clipped by 5 bases and J by 0 bases; unmatched bases: 7. CDR3 residues: CASSTGTANSNQPQHF. The DNA for the CDR3 is TGTGCCAGCTCAACCGGGACAGCAAATAGCAATCAGCCCCAGCATTTT.

V usage is TRBV5-8 and J usage is TRBJ1-6, with TRBD1 matching over 8 bases. CDR3 length equals 17 residues. The J segment lost 10 bases and the V segment lost 1 base, leaving 13 bases of the junction unmatched. Germline V gene sequence: CDR1 SGHTS, CDR2 YDEGEE. This CDR3 is CASSLNPTGAYHSPLHF. The DNA of the CDR3 is TGTGCCAGCAGCTTGAACCCGACAGGGGCATACCACTCACCCCTCCACTTT. Full variable domain (remainder filled in from reference TRBV5-8 and TRBJ1-6): EAGVTQSPTHLIKTRGQQATLRCSPISGHTSVYWYQQALGLGLQFLLWYDEGEERNRGNFPPRFSGRQFPNYSSELNVNALELEDSALYLCASSLNPTGAYHSPLHFGNGTRLTVT.

This chain links TRBV27 with TRBJ2-7; 7 bases match TRBD1. Trimming removed 3 bases from V and 6 bases from J; junction bases left unmatched: 8. This CDR3 is built from 14 residues. Germline V gives CDR1 MNHEY, CDR2 SMNVEV (reference sequence). The CDR3 nucleotides read TGTGCCAGCAGTTTTCTACAGGGGCGGCTCGAGCAGTACTTC. As protein: CASSFLQGRLEQYF.

J is TRBJ2-2 and V is TRBV11-3, with 13 positions matching TRBD2. V lost 5 bases, J lost 0 bases, and 9 bases stayed unmatched. The CDR3 consists of 19 residues. Germline CDR1 is SGHNT and CDR2 is YENEEA. The CDR3 sequence: CASSPSGLAGAANTGELFF. The DNA of the CDR3 is TGTGCCAGCAGCCCATCCGGACTAGCGGGAGCCGCGAACACCGGGGAGCTGTTTTTT.

This chain links TRBV11-2 with TRBJ2-4; a possible D gene is TRBD2 (6 bases). The CDR3 loop spans 13 amino acids. V was pared by 7 bases and J by 6 bases, with 13 bases between. Germline CDR1 is SGHAT and CDR2 is FQNNGV. The CDR3 bases are TGTGCCAGCACCGACGGGGGAAGAAACATTCAGTACTTC. Its translation: CASTDGGRNIQYF.

V usage is TRBV5-1 and J usage is TRBJ2-2; 7 positions agree with TRBD2. Germline CDR1 SGHRS, CDR2 YFSETQ. J lost 4 bases, V lost 3 bases, and 6 bases had no gene match. This CDR3 is built from 15 residues. CDR3: CASSSTSRSTGELFF. In DNA form, the CDR3 reads TGCGCCAGCAGCTCGACTAGCCGCAGCACCGGGGAGCTGTTTTTT.

V usage is TRBV6-5 and J usage is TRBJ2-5; D may be TRBD1 (5 bases). The CDR3 runs 14 residues. V was pared by 6 bases and J by 7 bases, with 18 bases between. Germline lookup yields CDR1 MNHEY and CDR2 SVGAGI. The CDR3 DNA is TGTGCCAGCAGCCCCGGACGGGTTAGGGGGACCCAGTACTTC. Amino acid sequence: CASSPGRVRGTQYF.

This clone was seen once. V usage is TRBV7-8 and J usage is TRBJ2-7; 8 bases map to TRBD2. V trimming: 5 bases; J trimming: 3 bases; junction bases outside the gene matches: 6. Per germline, CDR1 SGHVS and CDR2 FQNEAQ. The CDR3 contains 14 residues. The CDR3 loop reads CASSTAGLGYEQYF. DNA of the CDR3: TGTGCCAGCAGCACAGCGGGACTAGGCTACGAGCAGTACTTC.

The CDR3 sequence is CASSSIAGGQYF. For the CDR3, the DNA is TGTGCCAGCAGCTCAATAGCGGGAGGGCAGTATTTT. This chain connects TRBV11-2 to TRBJ2-3, with 10 bases aligning to TRBD2. After removal of 4 bases from V and 11 bases from J, the junction contained 3 bases not matched to a gene. Germline V gene data show CDR1 as SGHAT and CDR2 as FQNNGV. This CDR3 is built from 12 residues.

The sample holds a few counts of this clone. The J gene is TRBJ1-3, the V gene TRBV9; no firm D call. Germline CDR1 is SGDLS and CDR2 is YYNGEE. V lost 0 bases to trimming and J lost 3 bases, with 13 bases between them. The CDR3 contains 16 residues. The CDR3 bases are TGTGCCAGCAGCGTAGTTCCGTCGGCGGTTGGAAACACCATATATTTT. It yields the protein CASSVVPSAVGNTIYF. The variable domain in full, with the rest retrieved from reference TRBV9 and TRBJ1-3, is DSGVTQTPKHLITATGQRVTLRCSPRSGDLSVYWYQQSLDQGLQFLIQYYNGEERAKGNILERFSAQQFPDLHSELNLSSLELGDSALYFCASSVVPSAVGNTIYFGEGSWLTVV.

The rearrangement links TRBV4-2 to TRBJ1-6; D is unclear. CDR3 length: 16 amino acids. Per germline, CDR1 LGHNA and CDR2 YNFKEQ. Trimming shortened V by 3 bases and J by 0 bases, and 9 bases separated the two germline ends. The CDR3 region is CASSQVGSSYNSPLHF. CDR3 nucleotides: TGTGCCAGCAGCCAGGTGGGGAGCTCCTATAATTCACCCCTCCACTTT.

This rearrangement joins TRBV19 to TRBJ2-7; 13 bases align to TRBD2. The germline gives CDR1 LNHDA, CDR2 SQIVND (reference sequence). With V trimmed by 3 bases and J by 4 bases, 0 bases remained unmatched. CDR3 length: 14 residues. CDR3 nucleotide sequence: TGTGCCAGTAGTATGGGACTAGCGGGATACGAGCAGTACTTC. It encodes CASSMGLAGYEQYF.

This chain's CDR3 is CASSLALAYANTGELFF. DNA for the CDR3: TGCGCCAGCAGCTTGGCACTAGCTTATGCGAACACCGGGGAGCTGTTTTTT. This chain uses TRBV5-1 with TRBJ2-2; the D gene is possibly TRBD2 (6 bases). CDR3 length equals 17 residues. CDR1 is SGHRS and CDR2 is YFSETQ in the germline V gene. Trimming took 0 bases from V and 0 from J, leaving 12 bases between them. Full variable domain (rest looked up from reference TRBV5-1 and TRBJ2-2): KAGVTQTPRYLIKTRGQQVTLSCSPISGHRSVSWYQQTPGQGLQFLFEYFSETQRNKGNFPGRFSGRQFSNSRSEMNVSTLELGDSALYLCASSLALAYANTGELFFGEGSRLTVL.

The V and J genes are TRBV6-1 and TRBJ1-2, with D perhaps matching TRBD1 (5 bases). Trimming shortened V by 3 bases and J by 14 bases, and 10 bases separated the two germline ends. Germline V gives CDR1 MNHNS, CDR2 SASEGT. The CDR3 runs to 10 residues. The CDR3 nucleotides are TGTGCCAGCAGTGATATCCAGGGAACCTTC. Translation: CASSDIQGTF.

This clone was counted once. The chain links TRBV2 to TRBJ1-5; 11 nucleotides align to TRBD1. Germline assignment: CDR1 SNHLY and CDR2 FYNNEI. With V trimmed by 8 bases and J by 4 bases, 4 bases remained unmatched. The CDR3 covers 14 residues. CDR3 loop: CASGTGGRNQPQHF. The CDR3 nucleotides are TGTGCCAGCGGGACAGGGGGTAGGAATCAGCCCCAGCATTTT.

The gene calls are TRBV21-1 and TRBJ1-2; the table names TRBD1, a call not compared with the DNA. TRBV21-1 is flagged as a pseudogene. This CDR3 spans 16 amino acids. CDR3: CAGRGQGELANYGYTF. In DNA form, the CDR3 reads TGTGCCGGACGGGGACAGGGCGAGTTAGCTAACTATGGCTACACCTTC.

The chain has TRBV5-1 and TRBJ1-5, with 8 bases aligning to TRBD1. CDR3 length: 16 residues. Looked up from germline, CDR1 is SGHRS and CDR2 is YFSETQ. The J segment lost 7 bases and the V segment lost 1 base, leaving 10 bases of the junction unmatched. In nucleotides, the CDR3 is TGCGCCAGCAGCTTGAGGGCAGGGGGCTTTAAGCAGCCCCAGCATTTT. Its protein is CASSLRAGGFKQPQHF.

In this sample, this clone turned up many times. The rearrangement uses TRBV7-9 and TRBJ2-1; D call uncertain. Trimming stripped 4 bases from V and 10 bases from J, with 23 bases between. The CDR3 has 16 residues. Germline assignment: CDR1 SEHNR and CDR2 FQNEAQ (reference sequence). As DNA, the CDR3 is TGTGCCAGCAGCTCCGAGTTTAGCACCCACCCCTGGGAGCAGTTCTTC. Amino acids: CASSSEFSTHPWEQFF.